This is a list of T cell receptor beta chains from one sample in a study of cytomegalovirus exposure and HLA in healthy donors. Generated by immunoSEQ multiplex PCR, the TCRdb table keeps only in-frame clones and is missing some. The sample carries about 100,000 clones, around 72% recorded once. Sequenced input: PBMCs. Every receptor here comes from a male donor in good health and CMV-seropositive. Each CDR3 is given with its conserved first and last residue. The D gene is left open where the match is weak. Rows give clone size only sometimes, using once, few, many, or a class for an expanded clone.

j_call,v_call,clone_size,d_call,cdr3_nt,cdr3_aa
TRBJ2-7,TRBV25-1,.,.,TGTGCCAGCAGTGGGGGACAAAAGCGCTCCTACGAGCAGTACTTC,CASSGGQKRSYEQYF
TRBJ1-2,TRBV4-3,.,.,TGCGCCAGCAGCCAGGGGGGGTGGGGTAACTATGGCTACACCTTC,CASSQGGWGNYGYTF
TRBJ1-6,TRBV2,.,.,TGTGCCAGCAGTGTGACCGACATTTCTAATTCACCCCTCCACTTT,CASSVTDISNSPLHF
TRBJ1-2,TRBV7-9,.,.,TGTGCCAGCAGCGTTGACAATTATGGCTACACCTTC,CASSVDNYGYTF
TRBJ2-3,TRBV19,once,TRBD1,TGTGCCAGCTCGGGGGGACAGGGTATAATCGGGAGCACAGATACGCAGTATTTT,CASSGGQGIIGSTDTQYF
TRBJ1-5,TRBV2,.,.,TGTGCCAGCAGTGGGTCGAGACAGGACCAGCCCCAGCATTTT,CASSGSRQDQPQHF
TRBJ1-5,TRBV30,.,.,TGTGCCTGGAGTAGAGACAATCAGCCCCAGCATTTT,CAWSRDNQPQHF
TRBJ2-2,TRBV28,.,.,TGTGCCAGCAGTTACGACAGGACAGTTCAAAGCGGGGAGCTGTTTTTT,CASSYDRTVQSGELFF
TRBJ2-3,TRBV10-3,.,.,TGTGCCATCAGTGAGTGGGGGGATGCAGATACGCAGTATTTT,CAISEWGDADTQYF
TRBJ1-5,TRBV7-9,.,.,TGTGCCAGCAGCTCAGGGTCACAGCCCCAGCATTTT,CASSSGSQPQHF
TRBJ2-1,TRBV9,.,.,TGTGCCAGCAGCGCCCGTGGGCTCCATGAGCAGTTCTTC,CASSARGLHEQFF
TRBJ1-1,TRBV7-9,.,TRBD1,TGTGCCAGCAGCGACGGCCGGACAGGGAGGGGTACTGAAGCTTTCTTT,CASSDGRTGRGTEAFF
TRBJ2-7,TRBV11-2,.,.,TGTGCCAGCACCCCACCGCAGGGAAAATTGTACTTC,CASTPPQGKLYF
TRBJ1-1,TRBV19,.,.,TGTGCCAGTAGTGTACAGTTGAACACTGAAGCTTTCTTT,CASSVQLNTEAFF
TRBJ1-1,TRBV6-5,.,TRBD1,TGTGCCAGCAGGGGGACAGGGTTCAACACTGAAGCTTTCTTT,CASRGTGFNTEAFF
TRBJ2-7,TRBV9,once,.,TGTGCCAGCAGCTCGGACACCTACGAGCAGTACTTC,CASSSDTYEQYF
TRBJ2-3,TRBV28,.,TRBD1,TGTGCCAGCAGTTTTCCGGGACAGAGTTCCACAGATACGCAGTATTTT,CASSFPGQSSTDTQYF
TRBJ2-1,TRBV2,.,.,TGTGCCAGCAGTGAAGGGAGAATCGCCTACAATGAGCAGTTCTTC,CASSEGRIAYNEQFF
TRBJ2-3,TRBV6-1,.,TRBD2,TGTGCCAGCAGTGAAATTAAGCGACTAGCGGGTGATACGCAGTATTTT,CASSEIKRLAGDTQYF
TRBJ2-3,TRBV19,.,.,TGTGCCACCTCCTATGGGGGAGGAGGCACAGATACGCAGTATTTT,CATSYGGGGTDTQYF
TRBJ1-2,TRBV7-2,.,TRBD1,TGTGCCAGCAGCTCGACAGGGATCTATGGCTACACCTTC,CASSSTGIYGYTF
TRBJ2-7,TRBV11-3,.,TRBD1,TGTGCCAGCAGCGGACAGGGGGGGAAGGATGGCGAGCAGTACTTC,CASSGQGGKDGEQYF
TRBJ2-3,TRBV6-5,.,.,TGTGCCAGCAGTTACTCTTTAGGCGGGACAGATACGCAGTATTTT,CASSYSLGGTDTQYF
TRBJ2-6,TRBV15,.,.,TGTGCCACCAGCAGAGGAGGTGACTCTGGGGCCAACGTCCTGACTTTC,CATSRGGDSGANVLTF
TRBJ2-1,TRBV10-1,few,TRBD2,TGCGCCAGCAGCCGACTAGCAACCTACAATGAGCAGTTCTTC,CASSRLATYNEQFF
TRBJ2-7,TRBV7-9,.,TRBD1,TGTGCCAGCACCTCCGGGACAGGGAGCTACGAGCAGTACTTC,CASTSGTGSYEQYF
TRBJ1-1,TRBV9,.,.,TGTGCCAGCAGCACCCACCGGGACACTGAAGCTTTCTTT,CASSTHRDTEAFF
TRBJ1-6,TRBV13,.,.,TGTGCCAGCAGCTTAGCAGGGATTAGGAATTCACCCCTCCACTTT,CASSLAGIRNSPLHF
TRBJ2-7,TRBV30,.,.,TGTGCCTGGGGGGATGGGACAACCTACGAGCAGTACTTC,CAWGDGTTYEQYF
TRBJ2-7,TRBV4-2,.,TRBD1,TGTGCCAGCAGCCAGCAACCTCAGGGGGCGGACAGTATCTACGAGCAGTACTTC,CASSQQPQGADSIYEQYF
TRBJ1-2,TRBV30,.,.,TGTGCCTGGAGTGTCGGGGACTATGGCTACACCTTC,CAWSVGDYGYTF
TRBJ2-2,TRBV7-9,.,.,TGTGCCAGCAGCCCAAGAGCCTCAGGGGTCAGGGCCGGGGAGCTGTTTTTT,CASSPRASGVRAGELFF
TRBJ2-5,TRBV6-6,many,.,TGTGCCAGCAGTCCCCGGGAGTCTGAGACCCAGTACTTC,CASSPRESETQYF
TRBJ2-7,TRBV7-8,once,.,TGTGCCAGCAGCTTCGGGACTGTCCCCTACGAGCAGTACTTC,CASSFGTVPYEQYF
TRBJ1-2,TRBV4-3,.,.,TGCGCCAGCAGCTCTGCTTATCAGGGCTCCTACTATGGCTACACCTTC,CASSSAYQGSYYGYTF
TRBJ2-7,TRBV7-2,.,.,TGTGCCAGCAGCTTAGCGTCCAAACCTAGGCGCCTCTACGAGCAGTACTTC,CASSLASKPRRLYEQYF
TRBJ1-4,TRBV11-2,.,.,TGTGCCAGCAGCTCCATCGGTATTGCTAATGAAAAACTGTTTTTT,CASSSIGIANEKLFF
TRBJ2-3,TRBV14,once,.,TGTGCCAGCAGCCCTTTAGCGAGCACAGATACGCAGTATTTT,CASSPLASTDTQYF
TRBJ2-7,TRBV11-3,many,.,TGTGCCAGCAGCCCCCGGGGGAAGTACGAGCAGTACTTC,CASSPRGKYEQYF
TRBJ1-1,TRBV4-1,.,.,TGCGCCAGCAGCCAAGGGGAGCGTGGAACTGAAGCTTTCTTT,CASSQGERGTEAFF
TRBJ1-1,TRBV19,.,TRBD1,TGTGCCAGTAGTATCGGGACAGCGAACACTGAAGCTTTCTTT,CASSIGTANTEAFF
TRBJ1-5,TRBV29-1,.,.,TGCAGCGTTGGATTTCGGGGCAATCAGCCCCAGCATTTT,CSVGFRGNQPQHF
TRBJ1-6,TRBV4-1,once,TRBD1,TGCGCCAGCAGCCCCTCGACAGGGGATAATTCACCCCTCCACTTT,CASSPSTGDNSPLHF
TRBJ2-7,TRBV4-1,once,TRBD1,TGCGCCAGCAGCCACAGACAGGGGCCCTACGAGCAGTACTTC,CASSHRQGPYEQYF
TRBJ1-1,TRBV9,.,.,TGTGCCAGCAGCGTGCTTGAGAGGGTGACTGAAGCTTTCTTT,CASSVLERVTEAFF
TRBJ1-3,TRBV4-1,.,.,TGCGCCAGCAGCCCGAAGAGGGGAGGTGGAAACACCATATATTTT,CASSPKRGGGNTIYF